Below are 11 T cell receptor beta chains sequenced from a single sample in a study of cytomegalovirus exposure and HLA in healthy donors. Generated by immunoSEQ multiplex PCR, the TCRdb table keeps only in-frame clones and is missing some. Among more than 85,000 clones, around 93% were seen once, and the ten largest hold around 1.2%. The material sequenced was PBMCs. These receptors were taken from a young woman in good health and CMV-seropositive.

V gene TRBV9 combines with J gene TRBJ2-7; 8 bases align to TRBD2. V shed 2 bases, J shed 0 bases, and the junction held 7 bases outside the gene matches. CDR3 length equals 16 residues. The germline V gene has CDR1 SGDLS and CDR2 YYNGEE. The CDR3 DNA reads as TGTGCCAGCAGCGTCTCCTCTAGCGGGCTCTCCTACGAGCAGTACTTC. It translates to CASSVSSSGLSYEQYF.

V gene TRBV28 combines with J gene TRBJ1-1; tentatively, D is TRBD1 (6 bases). CDR3 length equals 13 residues. Germline values: CDR1 MDHEN, CDR2 SYDVKM. With 6 bases removed from V and 10 bases from J, the gap between germline ends came to 18 bases. The CDR3, as DNA: TGTGCCAGCAGCCGGGACCGAGGGGGTGGAGCTTTCTTT. Amino acid sequence: CASSRDRGGGAFF. The complete variable domain, with remaining parts taken from reference TRBV28 and TRBJ1-1, reads DVKVTQSSRYLVKRTGEKVFLECVQDMDHENMFWYRQDPGLGLRLIYFSYDVKMKEKGDIPEGYSVSREKKERFSLILESASTNQTSMYLCASSRDRGGGAFFGQGTRLTVV.

V usage is TRBV5-4 and J usage is TRBJ2-3; 7 bases line up with TRBD2. The CDR3 is 12 residues long. Germline values: CDR1 SGHNT, CDR2 YYREEE (reference sequence). V dropped 7 bases and J dropped 3; count of bases not matched to a gene: 2. CDR3 protein: CASGEGTDTQYF. The CDR3 coding sequence is TGTGCCAGCGGGGAGGGGACAGATACGCAGTATTTT.

This sequence joins TRBV28 and TRBJ2-5; D perhaps matches TRBD1 (6 bases). The germline gives CDR1 MDHEN, CDR2 SYDVKM. CDR3 length: 19 residues. Trimming took 0 bases from V and 5 from J, leaving 25 bases between them. The DNA for the CDR3 is TGTGCCAGCAGTTTATGGTCCGGGACACGGACAGTGGGTCAGGAGACCCAGTACTTC. It is translated as CASSLWSGTRTVGQETQYF.

This chain links TRBV10-2 with TRBJ2-7; D is unresolved. V dropped 0 bases and J dropped 1 base, with 22 bases sitting between them. The CDR3 runs to 19 residues. The V gene's germline CDR1 is WSHSY and CDR2 SAAADI. The CDR3 region is CASSESTNLLQVWSYEQYF. DNA for the CDR3: TGCGCCAGCAGTGAGTCGACAAACTTACTCCAGGTGTGGTCCTACGAGCAGTACTTC.

The chain recombines TRBV30 with TRBJ2-2; 7 bases line up with TRBD1. The V gene end was trimmed by 8 bases and the J gene end by 8 bases; junction bases not matched to a gene: 5. The V gene's germline CDR1 is GTSNPN and CDR2 SVGIG (reference sequence). This CDR3 contains 11 residues. In nucleotides, the CDR3 is TGTGCCCGAAACAGGGGAGGGGAGCTGTTTTTT. Its protein product is CARNRGGELFF.

This chain links TRBV5-1 with TRBJ2-1; 12 nucleotides align to TRBD2. The CDR3 has 14 amino acids. The germline CDR1 and CDR2 sequences are SGHRS and YFSETQ. After removal of 8 bases from V and 9 bases from J, the junction contained 9 bases not matched to a gene. The CDR3 loop is CASRLAGDRGEQFF. The CDR3, as DNA: TGCGCCAGTCGACTAGCGGGAGATCGGGGTGAGCAGTTCTTC.

The chain carries TRBV7-2 and TRBJ1-1, with 7 bases that match TRBD1. V dropped 6 bases and J dropped 0; count of bases not matched to a gene: 1. The germline gives CDR1 SGHTA, CDR2 FQGNSA. The CDR3 length is 13 residues. CDR3 region: CASSTGVNTEAFF. CDR3 in DNA: TGTGCCAGCAGTACAGGGGTGAACACTGAAGCTTTCTTT.

The chain recombines TRBV28 with TRBJ2-7, with D possibly being TRBD2 (6 bases). Germline V CDR1 and CDR2: MDHEN, SYDVKM. V shed 6 bases and J shed 3 bases, with 18 bases lying between them. The CDR3 contains 15 residues. In nucleotides, the CDR3 is TGTGCCAGCAGCAGTCACGGGGGACCTAACTACGAGCAGTACTTC. This encodes CASSSHGGPNYEQYF.

This rearrangement joins TRBV4-3 to TRBJ2-6, with D maybe TRBD2 (5 bases). Per the germline V gene, CDR1 is LGHNA and CDR2 is YSLEER. Trimming cost V 3 bases and J 2 bases, with 11 bases left between them. The CDR3 is 16 residues long. The CDR3 sequence is CASSQKSGAGANVLTF. In DNA, the CDR3 is TGCGCCAGCAGCCAGAAATCCGGGGCTGGGGCCAACGTCCTGACTTTC.

The V call is TRBV10-3, the J call TRBJ2-7; TRBD1 matches at 11 bases. The CDR3 sequence is 17 residues long. Losses at the gene ends were 5 bases for V and 3 bases for J; bases not matched to a gene: 12. The germline CDR1 and CDR2 sequences are ENHRY and SYGVKD. CDR3: CAISKGQGGWGSYEQYF. The CDR3 region has the DNA TGTGCCATCAGTAAGGGACAGGGGGGTTGGGGTAGCTACGAGCAGTACTTC.